A single sample is the source of the 13 T cell receptor beta chains below, sequenced in a study of T cells in Graves' hyperthyroidism and ophthalmopathy. RNA transcripts yielded amplified TCR beta CDR3 regions. HTBI primers were used for first-round RT-PCR of the TCR CDR3. MiXCR was run by TCRdb on the multiplex PCR reads, yielding one entry per CDR3 protein. This table holds more than 300,000 distinct CDR3 sequences, 15% to 20% found once. Sequenced: blood. Receptors originate from a woman in her thirties with Graves' hyperthyroidism that later progressed to Graves' ophthalmopathy.

The table lists this clonotype with many counts. The CDR3 sequence: CASSLDRGQYGYTF. The CDR3 nucleotides read TGCGCCAGCAGTTTGGACAGGGGGCAATATGGCTACACCTTC. This chain uses TRBV10-2 with TRBJ1-2; 11 bases line up with TRBD1. The germline CDR1 and CDR2 sequences are WSHSY and SAAADI. V lost 5 bases to trimming and J lost 5 bases; unmatched junction nucleotides: 4. CDR3 length equals 14 residues.

This clonotype was observed at least ten times. J is TRBJ2-7 and V is TRBV28, with TRBD2 matching 7 bases. With V trimmed by 5 bases and J by 2 bases, 15 bases remained unmatched. Germline CDR1 and CDR2: MDHEN and SYDVKM. The CDR3 is 17 amino acids. This chain's CDR3 is CASSPSSPSGVTYEQYF. The CDR3 region has the DNA TGTGCCAGCAGTCCCTCTTCCCCAAGCGGGGTCACCTACGAGCAGTACTTC.

This clonotype was seen more than once but under ten times. This rearrangement joins TRBV13 to TRBJ2-7, with 8 bases lining up with TRBD2. From germline, CDR1 is PRHDT and CDR2 FYEKMQ (reference sequence). The CDR3 extends over 13 amino acids. The junction had 5 bases not matched to a gene; V was cut back by 6 bases and J by 4 bases. CDR3 in amino acids: CASSVGLGYEQYF. As DNA, the CDR3 is TGTGCCAGCAGTGTGGGACTAGGGTACGAGCAGTACTTC.

At least ten counts were recorded for this clonotype. The chain uses TRBV11-3 and TRBJ2-3, with no clear D. The germline V and J ends were trimmed by 0 bases and 0 bases, with 4 bases remaining between them. This CDR3 is built from 14 residues. Looked up from germline, CDR1 is SGHNT and CDR2 is YENEEA. As DNA, the CDR3 is TGTGCCAGCAGCTTAGATGACAGCACAGATACGCAGTATTTT. Translating it yields CASSLDDSTDTQYF.

This clonotype was observed many times. This chain joins TRBV30 and TRBJ1-2, with D possibly matching TRBD1 (6 bases). Germline values: CDR1 GTSNPN, CDR2 SVGIG (reference sequence). The V end lost 4 bases, the J end lost 4 bases, and 10 bases lay between the germline ends. The CDR3 loop spans 12 amino acids. Here the CDR3 reads CAWIGGGYGYTF. In nucleotides, the CDR3 is TGTGCCTGGATAGGGGGTGGCTATGGCTACACCTTC.

This clonotype was counted at least ten times. A much larger clone sits a single nucleotide away, making a read error possible. The chain combines TRBV2 with TRBJ2-3; 10 bases align to TRBD2. The CDR3 has 13 amino acids. The germline V gene encodes CDR1 SNHLY and CDR2 FYNNEI. The CDR3 DNA follows: TGTACCAGCGGGGGGGTAGGCACAGATACGCAGTATTTT. It translates to CTSGGVGTDTQYF.

The DNA for the CDR3 is TGCGCCAGCAGCTTGGCCGGGACAGGAATTTCTTCCGGGGAGCTGTTTTTT. It yields the protein CASSLAGTGISSGELFF. The gene calls are TRBV5-1 and TRBJ2-2, with 8 nucleotides matching TRBD1. Germline loops: CDR1 SGHRS, CDR2 YFSETQ. The junction had 10 bases not matched to a gene; V was cut back by 0 bases and J by 6 bases. This CDR3 is built from 17 residues.

This clonotype has a count of ten or more. The CDR3 DNA follows: TGTGCCACCAGTGACCCTGGACAGGGTGAAGAGACCCAGTACTTC. Amino acids: CATSDPGQGEETQYF. The chain is built from TRBV24-1 and TRBJ2-5, with TRBD1 identical over 8 bases. CDR1 and CDR2 (germline): KGHDR, SFDVKD. The CDR3 length is 15 residues. V gave up 4 bases and J gave up 3 bases; unmatched junction bases: 6.

This clonotype was recorded many times. V usage is TRBV28 and J usage is TRBJ1-2; D remains ambiguous. The CDR3 contains 12 residues. Trimming left V 3 bases short and J 1 base short, with 3 bases between. The germline gives CDR1 MDHEN, CDR2 SYDVKM. CDR3 sequence (DNA): TGTGCCAGCAGTTTCGGTAACTATGGCTACACCTTC. This encodes CASSFGNYGYTF.

This clonotype occurred many times. V and J are TRBV25-1 and TRBJ2-3; 9 bases align to TRBD1. The CDR3 covers 16 residues. CDR1 is MGHDK and CDR2 is SYGVNS in the germline V gene. With V trimmed by 6 bases and J by 4 bases, 11 bases remained unmatched. This CDR3 reads CASSNTGTGNSDTQYF. CDR3 nucleotides: TGTGCCAGCAGCAATACAGGGACAGGGAATTCAGATACGCAGTATTTT.

This clonotype was counted only a few times. This chain uses TRBV7-9 with TRBJ1-2, with TRBD1 matching over 7 bases. This CDR3 contains 16 residues. CDR1 is SEHNR, CDR2 FQNEAQ, per germline (reference sequence). V was clipped by 3 bases and J by 4 bases; unmatched bases: 11. DNA for the CDR3: TGTGCCAGCAGCTTTAGCGACAGGGACCCAACCTATGGCTACACCTTC. Translated, it gives CASSFSDRDPTYGYTF. The variable domain in full, with the rest retrieved from reference TRBV7-9 and TRBJ1-2, is DTGVSQNPRHKITKRGQNVTFRCDPISEHNRLYWYRQTLGQGPEFLTYFQNEAQLEKSRLLSDRFSAERPKGSFSTLEIQRTEQGDSAMYLCASSFSDRDPTYGYTFGSGTRLTVV.

The chain links TRBV29-1 to TRBJ2-7; D is possibly TRBD2 (5 bases). The CDR3 is made up of 12 amino acids. Trimming shortened V by 4 bases and J by 3 bases, and 10 bases separated the two germline ends. The germline gives CDR1 SQVTM, CDR2 ANQGSEA. CDR3 sequence reads: CSVVEGFYEQYF. The CDR3 DNA reads as TGCAGCGTTGTTGAGGGTTTCTACGAGCAGTACTTC.

This clonotype was detected once. This chain links TRBV7-2 with TRBJ1-2; TRBD1 aligns across 7 bases. V lost 4 bases, J lost 8 bases, and 10 bases stayed unmatched. Germline lookup yields CDR1 SGHTA and CDR2 FQGNSA. The CDR3 runs to 14 residues. CDR3 DNA: TGTGCCAGCAGCTCGACAGGGAGGGATTGGGGCTACACCTTC. Translation gives CASSSTGRDWGYTF. Using reference TRBV7-2 and TRBJ1-2 for the parts outside the CDR3, the full variable domain is GAGVSQSPSNKVTEKGKDVELRCDPISGHTALYWYRQSLGQGLEFLIYFQGNSAPDKSGLPSDRFSAERTGGSVSTLTIQRTQQEDSAVYLCASSSTGRDWGYTFGSGTRLTVV.